The 9 T cell receptor beta chains below all came from one sample that was sequenced in a study of T cell changes during pregnancy in multiple sclerosis. Clones were read by immunoSEQ multiplex PCR, and TCRdb kept only the in-frame ones, dropping some. The table lists about 40,000 clones, roughly 90% of them singletons, with roughly 13% in the top ten. The specimen was CD8+ T cells from peripheral blood mononuclear cells, collected in the first trimester of pregnancy. These receptors were collected from a female donor with multiple sclerosis, enrolled in a pregnancy study.

This clone came up once. This chain connects TRBV6-4 to TRBJ2-3, with TRBD1 matching over 8 bases. Germline V lookup: CDR1 MRHNA, CDR2 SNTAGT. V dropped 3 bases and J dropped 4; count of bases not matched to a gene: 3. The length of the CDR3 is 14 residues. The DNA of the CDR3 is TGTGCCAGCAGTGATGACAGGGGTCCAGATACGCAGTATTTT. Translated, it gives CASSDDRGPDTQYF.

This clone was detected only once. The V call is TRBV9, the J call TRBJ2-1; TRBD2 aligns across 11 bases. This CDR3 comprises 15 residues. CDR1 is SGDLS and CDR2 is YYNGEE in the germline V gene. Losses at the gene ends were 3 bases for V and 4 bases for J; bases not matched to a gene: 3. This CDR3 is CASSAGLAEYNEQFF. The CDR3 DNA reads as TGTGCCAGCAGCGCGGGACTAGCGGAGTACAATGAGCAGTTCTTC.

V gene TRBV11-2 combines with J gene TRBJ2-7; 9 bases match TRBD2. Germline values: CDR1 SGHAT, CDR2 FQNNGV. Trimming removed 3 bases from V and 2 bases from J; junction bases left unmatched: 2. The CDR3 sequence is 14 residues long. The CDR3 DNA follows: TGTGCCAGCAGCTTGGGCGGGGGGGCCTACGAGCAGTACTTC. The encoded protein is CASSLGGGAYEQYF.

The chain uses TRBV6-5 and TRBJ1-2, with D possibly being TRBD1 (6 bases). The V end was cut by 5 bases, the J end by 4 bases, with 11 bases between. Germline V gene lookup returns CDR1 MNHEY and CDR2 SVGAGI. The CDR3 consists of 13 residues. For the CDR3, the DNA is TGTGCCAGCAGTCAGGACAGAATCTATGGCTACACCTTC. It codes for CASSQDRIYGYTF.

The gene calls are TRBV29-1 and TRBJ2-1; 7 bases match TRBD2. V dropped 1 base and J dropped 2; count of bases not matched to a gene: 8. The germline V gene encodes CDR1 SQVTM and CDR2 ANQGSEA. The CDR3 loop spans 16 amino acids. As DNA, the CDR3 is TGCAGCGTTGAAGGATGGGGGGGGACGCCCTACAATGAGCAGTTCTTC. Its protein product is CSVEGWGGTPYNEQFF.

V and J are TRBV10-2 and TRBJ2-5; D ambiguous. The CDR3 totals 10 residues. Trimming pared 6 bases from V and 8 bases from J, leaving 7 bases between. CDR1 WSHSY and CDR2 SAAADI come from the germline V gene. As DNA, the CDR3 is TGCGCCAGCAGCGGTGGTACCCAGTACTTC. Its protein is CASSGGTQYF.

The V gene is TRBV2, the J gene TRBJ2-1; 7 nucleotides agree with TRBD2. Trimming at V came to 7 bases and at J to 7 bases, leaving 7 bases not matched to a gene. The CDR3 length is 13 residues. Germline V gene lookup returns CDR1 SNHLY and CDR2 FYNNEI. CDR3 sequence: CASTRGEGNEQFF. CDR3 coding DNA: TGTGCCAGCACCCGGGGGGAGGGGAATGAGCAGTTCTTC.

The chain recombines TRBV7-9 with TRBJ2-1, with D possibly TRBD2 on 7 matching bases. CDR1 is SEHNR and CDR2 is FQNEAQ in the germline V gene (reference sequence). The CDR3 extends over 15 amino acids. V was shortened by 3 bases and J by 8 bases, with 17 bases between the two germline ends. DNA of the CDR3: TGTGCCAGCAGCTTGCTTGAGGGGGGGGTCTATGAGCAGTTCTTC. Translating gives CASSLLEGGVYEQFF.

This chain connects TRBV14 to TRBJ2-7; the D gene is possibly TRBD2 (5 bases). The CDR3 totals 14 residues. Germline-derived CDR1 and CDR2 are SGHDN and FVKESK. V shed 5 bases and J shed 3 bases, with 14 bases lying between them. CDR3 in DNA: TGTGCCAGCAGCTCCCTAGCCAGATTCTACGAGCAGTACTTC. Residues: CASSSLARFYEQYF. Variable domain in full (rest from reference TRBV14 and TRBJ2-7): EAGVTQFPSHSVIEKGQTVTLRCDPISGHDNLYWYRRVMGKEIKFLLHFVKESKQDESGMPNNRFLAERTGGTYSTLKVQPAELEDSGVYFCASSSLARFYEQYFGPGTRLTVT.